These 8 T cell receptor beta chains came from one sample sequenced in a study of Ad26.COV2.S vaccination and SARS-CoV-2 variants. The method was immunoSEQ multiplex PCR; TCRdb's version includes in-frame clones alone and lacks a portion of them. Of roughly 380,000 clones in the sample, 92% were seen once. The sample in question was peripheral blood, obtained after recovery from COVID-19. The receptors originated from a human donor who had recovered from COVID-19.

This chain connects TRBV3-1 (or the pseudogene TRBV3-2) to TRBJ1-1; 9 bases map to TRBD1. CDR3 size: 13 residues. J gave up 4 bases and V 6 bases, and 3 bases lay outside the gene matches. Germline assignment: CDR1 LGHDT and CDR2 YNNKEL (reference sequence). DNA of the CDR3: TGTGCCAGCAGGGACAGGGGAATCACTGAAGCTTTCTTT. Translation: CASRDRGITEAFF.

This chain links TRBV6-1 with TRBJ1-6; unclear D gene. V was pared by 3 bases and J by 9 bases, with 3 bases between. Per germline, CDR1 MNHNS and CDR2 SASEGT. The length of the CDR3 is 11 residues. The CDR3 DNA is TGTGCCAGCAGTGAGTTTTCACCCCTCCACTTT. Protein: CASSEFSPLHF.

The genes are TRBV2 and TRBJ2-3; TRBD2 matches 12 bases. Germline V CDR1 and CDR2: SNHLY, FYNNEI. Trimming took 10 bases from V and 2 from J; bases not matched to a gene: 7. The length of the CDR3 is 15 residues. The CDR3 loop reads CAIWTSGVSTDTQYF. CDR3 DNA sequence: TGTGCCATCTGGACTAGCGGGGTTTCCACAGATACGCAGTATTTT.

Concerning this clone: This specimen includes other DNA sequences encoding the same CDR3. The chain links TRBV2 to TRBJ2-7; no clear D gene. Trimming cost V 3 bases and J 4 bases, with 4 bases left between them. Germline values: CDR1 SNHLY, CDR2 FYNNEI. CDR3 length: 11 residues. This CDR3 reads CASSDSYEQYF. The CDR3 DNA is TGTGCCAGCAGTGATAGTTACGAGCAGTACTTC.

V usage is TRBV11-3 and J usage is TRBJ2-5, with TRBD2 matching 13 bases. This CDR3 region has 16 residues. The germline V gene encodes CDR1 SGHNT and CDR2 YENEEA. V lost 5 bases and J lost 2; bases outside the gene matches: 5. CDR3 in DNA: TGTGCCAGCAGCCGCCGACTAGCGGGGGGACAAGAGACCCAGTACTTC. Its protein product is CASSRRLAGGQETQYF.

The chain recombines TRBV21-1 with TRBJ2-7. TRBV21-1 has pseudogene status. The CDR3 has 11 residues. The CDR3 here is CASSKEGEQYF. In nucleotides, the CDR3 is TGTGCCAGCAGCAAAGAGGGCGAGCAGTACTTC.

This chain links TRBV6-2 or TRBV6-3 with TRBJ1-5, with 8 bases identical to TRBD1. Germline values: CDR1 MNHEY, CDR2 SVGEGT. The J segment lost 5 bases and the V segment lost 2 bases, leaving 8 bases of the junction unmatched. The CDR3 loop spans 16 amino acids. CDR3 sequence: CASSYGGDRSYQPQHF. CDR3 in DNA: TGTGCCAGCAGTTACGGGGGGGACAGGTCATATCAGCCCCAGCATTTT.

CDR3 in amino acids: CASSPAGGGARETQYF. DNA of the CDR3: TGTGCCAGCAGCCCGGCGGGCGGGGGGGCCAGGGAGACCCAGTACTTC. V gene TRBV5-4 combines with J gene TRBJ2-5; 9 bases match TRBD2. The germline V gene has CDR1 SGHNT and CDR2 YYREEE (reference sequence). The CDR3 runs 16 residues. V dropped 4 bases and J dropped 5; count of bases not matched to a gene: 12.